This T cell receptor beta chain was profiled in a study of T cell responses to AZD1222 COVID-19 vaccine (dated by TCRdb to about 2021). General notes on the study: AZD1222 recipients whose second dose came at about 4 weeks and those whose second dose came at about 12 weeks were combined into one group, since spike-specific TCR depth and breadth did not differ between the two schedules. TCR sequencing was performed for about 240 trial participants, of whom around 210 were given two doses of AZD1222 and some 26 were given two doses of MenACWY control vaccine. Trial participants were enrolled by age into subgroups of 18-55, 56-69 and 70-plus years, and around 150, 29 and 61 TCR-sequenced participants, respectively, were included in these subgroups.

The sample's time point, from its label and the paper: baseline before first vaccination. The vaccinee samples were drawn from two UK trials, COV001 and COV002, one of which was a single-blind randomized controlled phase 2/3 trial testing AZD1222 (ChAdOx1 nCoV-19) in healthy adults. For TCRbeta chain sequencing, PBMC samples were collected from trial participants at day 0 and at day 28 after the second dose. Notes on this clone: The clone's antigen remains unknown. Base qualities were left out, and no much larger clone turns up one base away.

General conclusions and limits of the study: The whole spike protein was spanned by vaccine-associated CD4 TCRs, and dominant responses were seen in regions 160-218 and 743-854. Only five to seven AZD1222 recipients were SARS-CoV-2 seropositive at baseline, limiting conclusions about previously exposed vaccinees. In the small 56-69-year group, the increase in depth fell short of significance, most likely because of low power. Because no day 14 peak-response samples were available, repertoires were characterized only after the peak T cell response. Participants were mostly white British, with more females than males. The authors suggested clonal diversity may have been underestimated. Nearly half of unique spike-specific TCRs reportedly recognized epitopes outside regions mutated in the B.1.351 and B.1.1.7 variants. Spike-specific TCR breadth and depth rose significantly after two AZD1222 doses compared with day 0 and with MenACWY recipients.

The CDR3 regions of human TCRbeta chains were subjected to immunosequencing. On the authors' methods: TCRs in the repertoires were matched against a reference library of SARS-CoV-2-specific TCRs that had been generated with the MIRA antigen-specificity platform. Breadth was defined as the fraction of unique TCRs that were SARS-CoV-2-associated, and depth was defined as the fraction of total T cells that were SARS-CoV-2-associated. Using the MIRA data, every spike-specific TCR was mapped to the spike region that the TCR reacted to and assigned to either a CD4 or a CD8 class. Log10-transformed breadth and depth values were compared by one-way ANOVA with Sidak's multiple comparisons tests. Drawn from immuneACCESS, this table holds only the in-frame rearrangements with V and J called that TCRdb kept. Clones are partly lost; checked studies trace under half to an unresolved V gene and leave the rest unexplained. V and J calls and clone size are copied from that table; D and trimming were computed from the DNA. Recorded for this sample are 60,000 to 65,000 clones; around 84% of them occurred a single time. The top ten hold 7.3% of the sample.

Cut back by 6 bases and 7 bases, the V and J ends lie 9 bases apart. From cysteine to phenylalanine, the CDR3 is 11 amino acids long. Just CDR3 DNA is preserved here, 33 bases in frame from base 1. The germline V gene sets CDR1 to MNHEY and CDR2 to SVGAGI. The chain is assembled from TRBV6-5 and TRBJ1-2; a tentative D match to TRBD1 spans 5 bases. This clonotype was sampled from an adult in good health. The sample consisted of peripheral blood, taken on day 0 of AZD1222 vaccination. The CDR3: CASSQGGGYTF. The sequenced DNA: TGTGCCAGCAGCCAGGGCGGTGGCTACACCTTC.